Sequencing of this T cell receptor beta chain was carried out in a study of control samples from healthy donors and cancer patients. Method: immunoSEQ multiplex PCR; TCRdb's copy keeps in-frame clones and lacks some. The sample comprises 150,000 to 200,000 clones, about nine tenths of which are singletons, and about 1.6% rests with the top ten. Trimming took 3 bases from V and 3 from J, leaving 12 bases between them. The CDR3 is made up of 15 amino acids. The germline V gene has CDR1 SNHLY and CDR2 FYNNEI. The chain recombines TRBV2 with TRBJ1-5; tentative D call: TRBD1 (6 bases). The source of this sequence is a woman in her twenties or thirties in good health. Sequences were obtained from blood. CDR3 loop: CASSDLTGVNQPQHF. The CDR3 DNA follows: TGTGCCAGCAGTGACTTGACAGGAGTCAATCAGCCCCAGCATTTT.